Each of the 30 T cell receptor beta chains below was sequenced from the same sample in a study of T cells in localized non-small cell lung cancer. Measured with immunoSEQ multiplex PCR; TCRdb has only the in-frame clones, and not every one. The sample comprises several thousand clones, 30% to 45% of which are singletons, and less than 8.5% rests with the top ten. The sequencing here drew on normal lung tissue next to the tumor, taken before any cancer treatment. These receptors all come from a woman aged 35 to 70 with stage I lung adenocarcinoma.

Here the CDR3 DNA reads TGTGCCAGCAGGCGACTAGCGGGAGATGAGCAGTTCTTC. The encoded protein is CASRRLAGDEQFF. The rearrangement joins TRBV6-8 to TRBJ2-1, with 12 bases aligning to TRBD2. Unmatched junction bases numbered 2, after V lost 6 bases and J lost 8 bases. The germline V gene has CDR1 MNHGY and CDR2 SAAAGT. The CDR3 totals 13 residues.

This chain's CDR3 is CASSFRNRGNIQYF. CDR3 nucleotide sequence: TGTGCCAGCAGTTTTAGGAACAGGGGGAACATTCAGTACTTC. The chain is built from TRBV28 and TRBJ2-4; 8 nucleotides agree with TRBD1. V dropped 3 bases and J dropped 7; count of bases not matched to a gene: 5. Germline assignment: CDR1 MDHEN and CDR2 SYDVKM. The CDR3 consists of 14 residues.

In its sample, this clone was seen a few times. The J gene is TRBJ1-2, the V gene TRBV11-3, with D perhaps matching TRBD1 (5 bases). Between the trimmed V and J ends, which lost 2 bases and 1 base, there was a span of 14 bases. Germline loops: CDR1 SGHNT, CDR2 YENEEA. The CDR3 extends over 16 amino acids. CDR3 region: CASSLKGPGGNYGYTF. In DNA, the CDR3 is TGTGCCAGCAGCTTAAAAGGCCCTGGGGGTAACTATGGCTACACCTTC.

CDR3 coding DNA: TGTGCCTCCTCGGGGGACAGGCCCAGAAACACCATATATTTT. Encoded protein: CASSGDRPRNTIYF. This chain uses TRBV19 with TRBJ1-3, with TRBD1 matching 8 bases. Trimming removed 11 bases from V and 5 bases from J; junction bases left unmatched: 11. Germline V CDR1 and CDR2: LNHDA, SQIVND (reference sequence). This CDR3 is built from 14 residues.

The chain has TRBV28 and TRBJ2-5, with D unclear. The CDR3 has 13 amino acids. The V gene's germline CDR1 is MDHEN and CDR2 SYDVKM. V lost 6 bases to trimming and J lost 2 bases, with 10 bases between them. This CDR3 reads CASRRGPQETQYF. In nucleotides, the CDR3 is TGTGCCAGCAGGCGTGGGCCACAAGAGACCCAGTACTTC.

Within the sample, this clone is medium-sized (0.01 to 0.1%). The chain employs TRBV7-1 and TRBJ1-1; 7 bases align to TRBD1. Being an ORF, TRBV7-1 has a function that is uncertain. V lost 5 bases, J lost 1 base, and 4 bases stayed unmatched. The CDR3 has 14 amino acids. CDR3 amino acids: CASSAQGTNTEAFF. The CDR3 coding sequence is TGTGCCAGCAGCGCACAGGGGACGAACACTGAAGCTTTCTTT.

The CDR3 sequence: CASSIIGRGYTDTQYF. In DNA form, the CDR3 reads TGTGCCAGTAGTATAATAGGTAGGGGTTACACAGATACGCAGTATTTT. The chain has TRBV19 and TRBJ2-3, with D tentatively TRBD1 (5 bases). This CDR3 region has 16 residues. CDR1 and CDR2 (germline): LNHDA, SQIVND (reference sequence). Trimming removed 2 bases from V and 2 bases from J, with 14 bases in between.

On this clone itself: A read error may produce the germline difference seen at one junction end. V is TRBV7-7 and J is TRBJ2-7; D is uncertain. The germline V gene has CDR1 SSHAT and CDR2 FNYEAQ (reference sequence). The CDR3 length is 15 residues. The CDR3 here is CARSCDLPEAYEQYF. The DNA of the CDR3 is TGTGCCAGAAGCTGCGATCTCCCTGAGGCCTACGAGCAGTACTTC.

The rearrangement uses TRBV28 and TRBJ2-7, with 8 bases fitting TRBD1. Unmatched junction bases numbered 5, after V lost 2 bases and J lost 2 bases. Germline-derived CDR1 and CDR2 are MDHEN and SYDVKM. CDR3 size: 15 residues. The CDR3 DNA follows: TGTGCCAGCAGTTTACTGGGACAGGACACCTACGAGCAGTACTTC. This gives the protein CASSLLGQDTYEQYF.

This clone was seen a handful of times. The chain uses TRBV10-3 and TRBJ2-1; D might be TRBD1 (6 bases). Trimming removed 10 bases from V and 3 bases from J, with 13 bases in between. The CDR3 covers 13 residues. Germline assignment: CDR1 ENHRY and CDR2 SYGVKD. DNA for the CDR3: TGTGCCAGCGGTACAGGGATCTACAATGAGCAGTTCTTC. Translated, it gives CASGTGIYNEQFF.

The chain carries TRBV7-6 and TRBJ1-2; no clear D. V was pared by 1 base and J by 2 bases, with 11 bases between. The CDR3 runs 15 residues. CDR1 SGHVS and CDR2 FNYEAQ come from the germline V gene. The CDR3 bases are TGTGCCAGCAGCTTAGTTGGTGTAAGAAACTATGGCTACACCTTC. It yields the protein CASSLVGVRNYGYTF.

This chain links TRBV15 with TRBJ2-7, with D perhaps TRBD2 (7 bases). This CDR3 spans 15 amino acids. V lost 5 bases and J 5 bases, leaving 19 bases between the germline ends. Germline values: CDR1 LNHNV, CDR2 YYDKDF (reference sequence). The CDR3 DNA sequence: TGTGCCACCAGCGGGGGGGGAGGCAGGGGCAACGAGCAGTACTTC. This sequence encodes CATSGGGGRGNEQYF.

This clone was observed a few times. The V gene is TRBV5-1, the J gene TRBJ1-2, with a possible D match to TRBD1 (5 bases). Trimming pared 4 bases from V and 2 bases from J, leaving 21 bases between. In germline, CDR1 is SGHRS, CDR2 YFSETQ. The CDR3 sequence is 17 residues long. The CDR3 DNA follows: TGCGCCAGCAGCCCGGGGGGGGTGGATTCGGCGAACTATGGCTACACCTTC. Protein product: CASSPGGVDSANYGYTF.

For this clone: At one end, the junction sequence differs from germline, possibly due to a read error. This rearrangement joins TRBV6-8 to TRBJ1-5, with D unresolved. CDR1 is MNHGY and CDR2 is SAAAGT in the germline V gene. The length of the CDR3 is 12 residues. CDR3 coding DNA: TGTGCCAGCAGTTATTATAATCAGCCTCAGCATTTT. Translating gives CASSYYNQPQHF.

This chain connects TRBV28 to TRBJ1-2; possible D gene TRBD1, 6 bases. Germline-derived CDR1 and CDR2 are MDHEN and SYDVKM. Trimming removed 6 bases at V and 6 bases at J, with 20 bases between. The CDR3 is 15 residues long. For the CDR3, the DNA is TGTGCCAGCAGAACAAACAGGGAAATAGAAGATGGCTACACCTTC. Its protein product is CASRTNREIEDGYTF.

V is TRBV15 and J is TRBJ1-2; the match to TRBD1 covers 7 bases. Trimming at V came to 2 bases and at J to 4 bases, leaving 4 bases not matched to a gene. Germline V lookup: CDR1 LNHNV, CDR2 YYDKDF (reference sequence). This CDR3 is built from 14 residues. Here the CDR3 reads CATSRNRGGYGYTF. The CDR3, as DNA: TGTGCCACCAGCAGAAACAGGGGAGGCTATGGCTACACCTTC.

This clone is judged medium-sized (0.01 to 0.1%). This chain uses TRBV11-3 with TRBJ1-1, with D unclear. Looked up from germline, CDR1 is SGHNT and CDR2 is YENEEA. The germline V and J ends were trimmed by 7 bases and 7 bases, with 19 bases remaining between them. CDR3 length: 14 amino acids. The CDR3 here is CASTFLSAAGEAFF. CDR3 DNA: TGTGCCAGCACTTTCCTGTCGGCGGCGGGTGAAGCTTTCTTT.

The gene calls are TRBV6-8 and TRBJ2-7, with TRBD2 identical over 8 bases. The CDR3 loop spans 15 amino acids. Trimming took 2 bases from V and 5 from J; bases not matched to a gene: 8. Germline loops: CDR1 MNHGY, CDR2 SAAAGT. Here the CDR3 reads CASSYRGGRDHEQYF. The CDR3 nucleotides read TGTGCCAGCAGTTACCGGGGGGGCAGGGACCACGAGCAGTACTTC.

The chain links TRBV9 to TRBJ2-7; D possibly corresponds to TRBD2 (5 bases). V shed 0 bases and J shed 1 base, with 8 bases lying between them. Germline V lookup: CDR1 SGDLS, CDR2 YYNGEE. CDR3 length: 14 amino acids. Here the CDR3 DNA reads TGTGCCAGCAGCGTAGGTCCGGGGTCCTACGAGCAGTACTTC. Amino acids: CASSVGPGSYEQYF.

The chain joins TRBV9 to TRBJ1-1; no clear D gene. This CDR3 comprises 13 residues. V lost 6 bases, J lost 1 base, and 10 bases lay in between. CDR1 is SGDLS, CDR2 YYNGEE, per germline. For the CDR3, the DNA is TGTGCCAGCAACTGGGCGGAGAACACTGAAGCTTTCTTT. Protein sequence: CASNWAENTEAFF.

This chain uses TRBV5-1 with TRBJ1-3, with D unclear. The CDR3 extends over 14 amino acids. The ends were cut back, 0 bases at V and 3 bases at J, with 7 bases in the middle. Germline CDR1 is SGHRS and CDR2 is YFSETQ. The CDR3 loop reads CASSLGGDGNTIYF. CDR3 in DNA: TGCGCCAGCAGCTTGGGAGGCGATGGAAACACCATATATTTT.

This clone was seen a handful of times. The chain joins TRBV10-1 to TRBJ2-5, with 8 bases matching TRBD2. Germline V lookup: CDR1 WNHNN, CDR2 SYGVQD (reference sequence). Trimming cost V 0 bases and J 7 bases; bases outside gene matches: 4. CDR3 size: 14 residues. CDR3 DNA sequence: TGCGCCAGCAGTGAGTCGGCGGGAGGAGGGACCCAGTACTTC. Translating gives CASSESAGGGTQYF.

The chain employs TRBV18 and TRBJ2-3; D possibly corresponds to TRBD1 (5 bases). The V end was cut by 3 bases, the J end by 2 bases, with 6 bases between. Germline assignment: CDR1 KGHSH and CDR2 LQKENI. This CDR3 comprises 13 residues. The CDR3 region has the DNA TGTGCCAGCTCACCGGACAACACAGATACGCAGTATTTT. The encoded protein is CASSPDNTDTQYF.

This clone has more than one count but fewer than ten. The chain carries TRBV6-8 and TRBJ1-4; D remains ambiguous. The V end was cut by 2 bases, the J end by 8 bases, with 9 bases between. Germline CDR1 is MNHGY and CDR2 is SAAAGT. This CDR3 is 13 amino acids long. This CDR3 reads CASSYRVGEKLFF. CDR3 in DNA: TGTGCCAGCAGTTACAGGGTGGGCGAAAAACTGTTTTTT.

This clone was picked up a small number of times. V and J are TRBV7-5 and TRBJ2-2. TRBV7-5 is marked as a pseudogene. This CDR3 contains 14 residues. The CDR3 region has the DNA TGTGCCAGCGGGACGGACACGAACACCGGGGAGCTGTTTTTT. It codes for CASGTDTNTGELFF.

The chain has TRBV18 and TRBJ1-4; TRBD1 matches at 7 bases. Germline V gene sequence: CDR1 KGHSH, CDR2 LQKENI. This CDR3 region has 15 residues. Trimming removed 0 bases from V and 16 bases from J; junction bases left unmatched: 14. The CDR3 reads CASSPPAGQAGARFF. In DNA, the CDR3 is TGTGCCAGCTCACCACCGGCTGGACAGGCGGGGGCTCGGTTTTTT.

This clone was seen only a few times. The gene calls are TRBV6-8 and TRBJ2-2; 13 nucleotides match TRBD2. J was trimmed by 3 bases and V by 5 bases; bases with no gene match: 0. The CDR3 spans 15 residues. Germline CDR1 reads MNHGY; CDR2 reads SAAAGT. As DNA, the CDR3 is TGTGCCAGCAGTGGGACTAGCGGGGACACCGGGGAGCTGTTTTTT. It translates to CASSGTSGDTGELFF.

This clone was seen a single time. The chain is built from TRBV18 and TRBJ1-2; D is unresolved. Per the germline V gene, CDR1 is KGHSH and CDR2 is LQKENI. CDR3 length: 13 amino acids. V dropped 5 bases and J dropped 2 bases, with 9 bases sitting between them. CDR3 amino acids: CASSNRTNYGYTF. The CDR3 DNA reads as TGTGCCAGCTCAAATCGAACAAACTATGGCTACACCTTC.

This clone showed up just once. This chain uses TRBV18 with TRBJ2-7; 9 bases match TRBD1. Germline loops: CDR1 KGHSH, CDR2 LQKENI. J was trimmed by 5 bases and V by 3 bases; bases with no gene match: 8. The CDR3 extends over 15 amino acids. CDR3 in amino acids: CASSPPGQGAHEQYF. The CDR3 bases are TGTGCCAGCTCACCCCCGGGACAGGGAGCCCACGAGCAGTACTTC.

This chain connects TRBV14 to TRBJ1-1; TRBD1 is a possible D gene (5 bases). This CDR3 has 15 residues. CDR1 SGHDN and CDR2 FVKESK come from the germline V gene. Trimming took 0 bases from V and 5 from J, leaving 13 bases between them. CDR3 sequence: CASSQEGTRMTEAFF. In DNA form, the CDR3 reads TGTGCCAGCAGCCAAGAGGGGACCAGGATGACTGAAGCTTTCTTT. The entire variable domain, with the rest obtained from reference TRBV14 and TRBJ1-1, is as follows: EAGVTQFPSHSVIEKGQTVTLRCDPISGHDNLYWYRRVMGKEIKFLLHFVKESKQDESGMPNNRFLAERTGGTYSTLKVQPAELEDSGVYFCASSQEGTRMTEAFFGQGTRLTVV.